This TCR beta chain was profiled in a study of regulatory T cells in long-lasting Graves disease. Time point denoted: newly diagnosed GD, antithyroid drugs for less than 3 months. The TCR library was made from RNA extracted from PBMCs. American Thyroid Association guidelines defined how Graves' disease was diagnosed. This clonotype was observed at least ten times. The antigen remains undetermined. Regarding the study as a whole: Among samples with persistent disease, TRBV28, TRBJ1-2 and TRBJ2-5 were favored. Persistent Graves' patients showed less TCR diversity than newly diagnosed patients showed. Clonotypes that were public and shared totalled 2,500 to 3,000 in persistent patients versus about a thousand in new patients.

Investigators prepared the TCR beta libraries by applying iRepertoire HTBI primers and Arm-PCR of CDR3 regions. Using its own MiXCR run on the multiplex PCR reads, TCRdb lists one record per CDR3 protein. The table includes 320,000 or so distinct CDR3 sequences, 15% to 20% detected once. The length of the CDR3 is 14 residues. CDR1 GTSNPN and CDR2 SVGIG come from the germline V gene (reference sequence). The V end lost 5 bases, the J end lost 6 bases, and 19 bases lay between the germline ends. This TCR was sampled from a female donor with Graves disease. The chain carries TRBV30 and TRBJ1-1; D not certain. The sample consisted of peripheral blood mononuclear cells (PBMCs), taken at new diagnosis, from a patient treated with antithyroid drugs. CDR3 sequence: CAWEPQALAPEAFF. The CDR3 DNA sequence: TGTGCCTGGGAGCCTCAGGCACTAGCCCCTGAAGCTTTCTTT.